The rows below give T cell receptor beta chains drawn from one sample of a study of T cells in Graves' hyperthyroidism and ophthalmopathy. TCRdb itself ran the multiplex PCR reads through MiXCR, one entry per CDR3 protein. The sample has about 250,000 distinct CDR3 sequences; over 20% are singletons. Sequencing was carried out using blood. These TCRs come from a man aged 25 to 45 with Graves' ophthalmopathy. Both conserved end residues are part of each CDR3. The order of the fields is D gene, J gene, V gene, clone size, CDR3 DNA, CDR3 protein. A D gene is named only where the DNA matches it firmly. For some rows the clone size is stated as once, few or many, or as a class when expanded; others skip it.

D gene: TRBD1; J gene: TRBJ1-1; V gene: TRBV11-2; clone size: many; CDR3 DNA: TGTGCCAGCAGCTTCGGACAGGGGGCCACTGAAGCTTTCTTT; CDR3 protein: CASSFGQGATEAFF
D gene: NA; J gene: TRBJ1-4; V gene: TRBV20-1; clone size: NA; CDR3 DNA: TGCAGTGCTTCAGGGGCCGCGGATGAAAAACTGTTTTTT; CDR3 protein: CSASGAADEKLFF
D gene: TRBD2; J gene: TRBJ2-1; V gene: TRBV6-1; clone size: few; CDR3 DNA: TGTGCCAGCGACCGGACGGCGGGGGGCCAGGTAGGGCAGTTCTTC; CDR3 protein: CASDRTAGGQVGQFF
D gene: NA; J gene: TRBJ2-7; V gene: TRBV7-8; clone size: NA; CDR3 DNA: TGTGCCAGCAGCTTAGAGAACCTCCCCTCCTACGAGCAGTACTTC; CDR3 protein: CASSLENLPSYEQYF
D gene: TRBD1; J gene: TRBJ2-5; V gene: TRBV7-9; clone size: few; CDR3 DNA: TGTGCCAGCAGCCCTCGACAGGGGCCAAGGATTCAGTACTTC; CDR3 protein: CASSPRQGPRIQYF
D gene: TRBD1; J gene: TRBJ2-7; V gene: TRBV13; clone size: many; CDR3 DNA: TGTGCCAGCAGCAAAAAGGGACAGGGATTCTACGAGCAGTACTTC; CDR3 protein: CASSKKGQGFYEQYF
D gene: NA; J gene: TRBJ2-7; V gene: TRBV4-1; clone size: NA; CDR3 DNA: TGCGCCAGCAGCCAAGATCGGGGTTCCGAGCAGTACTTC; CDR3 protein: CASSQDRGSEQYF
D gene: TRBD2; J gene: TRBJ2-7; V gene: TRBV4-2; clone size: NA; CDR3 DNA: TGTGCCAGCAGCCAAGCCACTAGCGGGAGTTTTTACGAGCAGTACTTC; CDR3 protein: CASSQATSGSFYEQYF
D gene: NA; J gene: TRBJ2-3; V gene: TRBV24-1; clone size: once; CDR3 DNA: TGTGCCTCCAGTGACCCCTCCCCAGATACGCAGTATTTT; CDR3 protein: CASSDPSPDTQYF
D gene: TRBD2; J gene: TRBJ2-7; V gene: TRBV12-3/TRBV12-4; clone size: NA; CDR3 DNA: TGTGCCAGCAGTTTTATTGGGACTACCTCCGAGCAGTACTTC; CDR3 protein: CASSFIGTTSEQYF
D gene: NA; J gene: TRBJ1-1; V gene: TRBV20-1; clone size: many; CDR3 DNA: TGCAGTGCACAGCCCATGAACACTGAAGCTTTCTTT; CDR3 protein: CSAQPMNTEAFF
D gene: TRBD2; J gene: TRBJ2-3; V gene: TRBV20-1; clone size: NA; CDR3 DNA: TGCAGTGCTAGCGGGACTAGCGGGAGGGCCAGTACGCAGTATTTT; CDR3 protein: CSASGTSGRASTQYF
D gene: TRBD1; J gene: TRBJ2-3; V gene: TRBV5-1; clone size: many; CDR3 DNA: TGCGCCAGCAGTCGCGACAGGGTACCTAGCACAGATACGCAGTATTTT; CDR3 protein: CASSRDRVPSTDTQYF
D gene: TRBD2; J gene: TRBJ2-7; V gene: TRBV20-1; clone size: NA; CDR3 DNA: TGCAGTGCTAGGCTAGCGGGTACCCACTACGAGCAGTACTTC; CDR3 protein: CSARLAGTHYEQYF
D gene: TRBD2; J gene: TRBJ2-1; V gene: TRBV20-1; clone size: NA; CDR3 DNA: TGCAGTGCTAGGAGGGGACTAGCGGGGGGGCGCTCCTACAATGAGCAGTTCTTC; CDR3 protein: CSARRGLAGGRSYNEQFF
D gene: NA; J gene: TRBJ2-3; V gene: TRBV2; clone size: many; CDR3 DNA: TGTGCCAGCAGTGAAGCGAGGAGAATGGGTTCCGATACGCAGTATTTT; CDR3 protein: CASSEARRMGSDTQYF
D gene: NA; J gene: TRBJ2-1; V gene: TRBV5-6; clone size: NA; CDR3 DNA: TGTGCCAGCAGACCTACCCTGGGTGAGCAGTTCTTC; CDR3 protein: CASRPTLGEQFF
D gene: NA; J gene: TRBJ2-4; V gene: TRBV12-3/TRBV12-4; clone size: few; CDR3 DNA: TGTGCCAGCACGGACAGCAGTTGGATAGCCAAAAACATTCAGTACTTC; CDR3 protein: CASTDSSWIAKNIQYF
D gene: NA; J gene: TRBJ2-7; V gene: TRBV18; clone size: few; CDR3 DNA: TGTGCCAGCTCACCACCGGGCCAAAGCTCCTACGAGCAGTACTTC; CDR3 protein: CASSPPGQSSYEQYF
D gene: TRBD1; J gene: TRBJ2-7; V gene: TRBV6-5; clone size: NA; CDR3 DNA: TGTGCCAGCAGTTACTCACTTCCGGGACAGGGGACCTACGAGCAGTACTTC; CDR3 protein: CASSYSLPGQGTYEQYF
D gene: TRBD2; J gene: TRBJ2-3; V gene: TRBV15; clone size: few; CDR3 DNA: TGTGCCACCTCCGGACTAGCGGGAGCAGATACGCAGTATTTT; CDR3 protein: CATSGLAGADTQYF
D gene: NA; J gene: TRBJ2-7; V gene: TRBV2; clone size: many; CDR3 DNA: TGTGCCAGCAGCCGCCCCCCATACGAGCAGTACTTC; CDR3 protein: CASSRPPYEQYF
D gene: NA; J gene: TRBJ1-2; V gene: TRBV20-1; clone size: NA; CDR3 DNA: TGCAGTGCTAGAGATCGTCGACAGCCGAACTATGGCTACACCTTC; CDR3 protein: CSARDRRQPNYGYTF
D gene: NA; J gene: TRBJ1-2; V gene: TRBV2; clone size: once; CDR3 DNA: TGTGCCAGAAAGACACCAGCTGGGTATGGCTACACCTTC; CDR3 protein: CARKTPAGYGYTF
D gene: NA; J gene: TRBJ2-1; V gene: TRBV5-1; clone size: many; CDR3 DNA: TGCGCCAGCAGCCCCCTCGGGGGTGGCTCCTACAATGAGCAGTTCTTC; CDR3 protein: CASSPLGGGSYNEQFF
D gene: NA; J gene: TRBJ2-1; V gene: TRBV7-3; clone size: NA; CDR3 DNA: TGTGCCAGCAGCTTAAGAGGAGGGATTGAGCAGTTCTTC; CDR3 protein: CASSLRGGIEQFF
D gene: NA; J gene: TRBJ2-1; V gene: TRBV11-3; clone size: NA; CDR3 DNA: TGTGCCAGCAGTCGAGGGACCCAGCGCAATGAGCAGTTCTTC; CDR3 protein: CASSRGTQRNEQFF
D gene: NA; J gene: TRBJ1-5; V gene: TRBV20-1; clone size: few; CDR3 DNA: TGCAGTGCTAGAGAGGGGGTCGGGACCATAAGCAATCAGCCCCAGCATTTT; CDR3 protein: CSAREGVGTISNQPQHF
D gene: TRBD1; J gene: TRBJ2-7; V gene: TRBV9; clone size: many; CDR3 DNA: TGTGCCAGCAGCGCGGGACAGCACAACGAGCAGTACTTC; CDR3 protein: CASSAGQHNEQYF